This T cell receptor (beta chain) stems from a study of T cell responses to AZD1222 COVID-19 vaccine. Sequenced by immunoSEQ multiplex PCR; TCRdb stores in-frame clones only, minus some. The data show around 130,000 clones, more than 90% seen once. Turning to this clone: Its matching antigen is unknown.

Study-level results: Without day 14 samples, only post-peak T cell repertoires were studied. As reported, nearly half of all spike-specific TCRs target variant regions that are unmutated.

CDR3 size: 17 residues. V was clipped by 4 bases and J by 0 bases, with 17 bases between them. The germline V gene has CDR1 SEHNR and CDR2 FQNEAQ (reference sequence). Sequencing was performed on peripheral blood, taken 28 days after the second AZD1222 dose. The chain combines TRBV7-9 with TRBJ2-3; maybe TRBD2 (6 bases). This receptor was identified in an adult who received the AZD1222 COVID-19 vaccine. As DNA, the CDR3 is TGTGCCAGCAGCTACTTGTGGAGGGCTGCTAGCACAGATACGCAGTATTTT. It encodes CASSYLWRAASTDTQYF.